These 5 T cell receptor beta chains came from one sample sequenced in a study of beta chain features in type 1 diabetes. The study reverse transcribed the entire isolated RNA, so it sequenced expressed TCRB transcripts. This table comes from immunoSEQ multiplex PCR, and its TCRdb copy is limited to in-frame clones, with some not included. The sample shows under 950,000 clones, 15% to 20% of them seen only once. Sequencing was done on a sample of naive CD4+ T cells from blood. All receptors derive from a woman aged 18-35 years in good health.

This clone showed up just a few times. The sample has other DNA sequences that encode this CDR3 too. V usage is TRBV5-1 and J usage is TRBJ2-1; unclear D gene. Between the trimmed V and J ends, which lost 0 bases and 6 bases, there was a span of 4 bases. The CDR3 has 12 amino acids. Germline CDR1 reads SGHRS; CDR2 reads YFSETQ. CDR3 DNA sequence: TGCGCCAGCAGCTTGGACCTCAATGAGCAGTTCTTC. This gives the protein CASSLDLNEQFF.

V and J are TRBV11-2 and TRBJ2-5; D might be TRBD2 (5 bases). In germline, CDR1 is SGHAT, CDR2 FQNNGV. CDR3 length equals 16 residues. Trimming took 7 bases from V and 2 from J, leaving 20 bases between them. The CDR3 spells CASTPRVLGGQETQYF. The CDR3 DNA reads TGTGCCAGCACCCCACGGGTGCTTGGAGGTCAAGAGACCCAGTACTTC.

This clone occurred a few times. The V and J genes are TRBV18 and TRBJ1-2, with D maybe TRBD1 (6 bases). V gave up 2 bases and J gave up 2 bases, with 12 bases separating them. The CDR3 runs to 15 residues. The germline V gene encodes CDR1 KGHSH and CDR2 LQKENI. CDR3 amino acids: CASSPSDRQNYGYTF. CDR3 DNA sequence: TGTGCCAGCTCACCAAGCGACAGGCAAAACTATGGCTACACCTTC.

The chain is built from TRBV27 and TRBJ2-1; D is uncertain. CDR1 and CDR2 from the germline V gene are MNHEY and SMNVEV (reference sequence). The CDR3 extends over 14 amino acids. Trimming shortened V by 5 bases and J by 2 bases, and 10 bases separated the two germline ends. The CDR3 DNA reads TGTGCCAGCAGTGCAACCAGGACCTACAATGAGCAGTTCTTC. Translating it yields CASSATRTYNEQFF.

V gene TRBV9 combines with J gene TRBJ1-4, with D perhaps matching TRBD1 (6 bases). CDR1 and CDR2 (germline): SGDLS, YYNGEE. This CDR3 has 14 amino acids. V was trimmed by 5 bases and J by 2 bases, leaving 10 bases between them. CDR3 coding DNA: TGTGCCAGCAGTTGGGACATGACTAATGAAAAACTGTTTTTT. As protein: CASSWDMTNEKLFF.